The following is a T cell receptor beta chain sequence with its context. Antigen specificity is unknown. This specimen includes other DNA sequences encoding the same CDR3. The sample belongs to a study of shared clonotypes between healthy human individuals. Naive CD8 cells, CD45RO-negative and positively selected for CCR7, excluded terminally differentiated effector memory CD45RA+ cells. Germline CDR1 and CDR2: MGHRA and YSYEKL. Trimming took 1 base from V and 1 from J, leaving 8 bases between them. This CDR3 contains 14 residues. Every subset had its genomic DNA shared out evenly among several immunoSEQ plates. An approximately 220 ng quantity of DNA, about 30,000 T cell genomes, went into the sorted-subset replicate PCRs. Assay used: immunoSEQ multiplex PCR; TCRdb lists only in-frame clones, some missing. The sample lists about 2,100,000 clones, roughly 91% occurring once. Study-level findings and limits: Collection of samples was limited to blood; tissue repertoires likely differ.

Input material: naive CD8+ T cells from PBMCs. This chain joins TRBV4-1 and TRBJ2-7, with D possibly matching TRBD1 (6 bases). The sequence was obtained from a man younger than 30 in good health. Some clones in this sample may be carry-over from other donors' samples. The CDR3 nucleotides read TGCGCCAGCAGCCAAGGGGGGACATCCTACGAGCAGTACTTC. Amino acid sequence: CASSQGGTSYEQYF.